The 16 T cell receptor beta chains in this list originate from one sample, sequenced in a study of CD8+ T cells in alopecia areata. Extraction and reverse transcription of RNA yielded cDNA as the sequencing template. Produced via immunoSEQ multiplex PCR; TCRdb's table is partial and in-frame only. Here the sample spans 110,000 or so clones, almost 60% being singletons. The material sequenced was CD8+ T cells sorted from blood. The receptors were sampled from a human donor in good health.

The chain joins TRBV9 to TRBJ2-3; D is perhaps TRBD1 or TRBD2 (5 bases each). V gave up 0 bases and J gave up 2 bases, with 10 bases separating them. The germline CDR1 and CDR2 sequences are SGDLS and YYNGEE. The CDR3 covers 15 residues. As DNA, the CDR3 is TGTGCCAGCAGCGTAGGAGGGGCGGACACAGATACGCAGTATTTT. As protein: CASSVGGADTDTQYF.

CDR3 sequence (DNA): TGCAGCGTTGAAGTCCCAGGGGGAGGCACTGAAGCTTTCTTT. This encodes CSVEVPGGGTEAFF. V usage is TRBV29-1 and J usage is TRBJ1-1; 7 nucleotides align to TRBD1. Germline assignment: CDR1 SQVTM and CDR2 ANQGSEA. This CDR3 has 14 amino acids. The ends lost 1 base at V and 4 bases at J; junction bases unmatched: 6.

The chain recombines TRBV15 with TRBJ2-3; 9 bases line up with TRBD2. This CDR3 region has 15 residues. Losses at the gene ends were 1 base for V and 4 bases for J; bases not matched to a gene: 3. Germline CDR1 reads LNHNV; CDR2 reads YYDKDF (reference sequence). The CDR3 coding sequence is TGTGCCACCAGCAGAGCTAGCGGGGTTCCAGATACGCAGTATTTT. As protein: CATSRASGVPDTQYF. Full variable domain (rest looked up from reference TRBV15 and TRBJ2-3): DAMVIQNPRYQVTQFGKPVTLSCSQTLNHNVMYWYQQKSSQAPKLLFHYYDKDFNNEADTPDNFQSRRPNTSFCFLDIRSPGLGDTAMYLCATSRASGVPDTQYFGPGTRLTVL.

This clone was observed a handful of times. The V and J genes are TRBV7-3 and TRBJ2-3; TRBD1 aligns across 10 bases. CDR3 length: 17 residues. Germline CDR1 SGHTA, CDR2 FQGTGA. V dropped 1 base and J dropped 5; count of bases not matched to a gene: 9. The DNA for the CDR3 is TGTGCCAGCAGCTTAAGGAGACAGGGGGCTCGAGGAGATACGCAGTATTTT. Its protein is CASSLRRQGARGDTQYF.

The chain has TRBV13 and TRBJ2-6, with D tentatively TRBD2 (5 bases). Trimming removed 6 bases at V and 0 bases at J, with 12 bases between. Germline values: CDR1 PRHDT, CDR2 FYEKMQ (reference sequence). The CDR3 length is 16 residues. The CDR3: CASSSLGSSGANVLTF. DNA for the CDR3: TGTGCCAGCAGTTCTTTAGGGAGCTCTGGGGCCAACGTCCTGACTTTC.

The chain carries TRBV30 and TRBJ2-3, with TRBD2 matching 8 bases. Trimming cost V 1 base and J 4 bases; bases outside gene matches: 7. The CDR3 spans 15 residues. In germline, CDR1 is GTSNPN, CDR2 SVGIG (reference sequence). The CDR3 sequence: CAWSGLAGRPDTQYF. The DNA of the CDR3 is TGTGCCTGGAGTGGATTAGCGGGGCGCCCAGATACGCAGTATTTT.

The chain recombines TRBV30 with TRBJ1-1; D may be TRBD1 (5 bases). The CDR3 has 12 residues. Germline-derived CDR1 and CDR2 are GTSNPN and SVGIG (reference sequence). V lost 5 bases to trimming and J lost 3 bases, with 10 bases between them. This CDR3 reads CAWEIGDTEAFF. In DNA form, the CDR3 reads TGTGCCTGGGAAATAGGGGACACTGAAGCTTTCTTT. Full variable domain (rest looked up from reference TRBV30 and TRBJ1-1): SQTIHQWPATLVQPVGSPLSLECTVEGTSNPNLYWYRQAAGRGLQLLFYSVGIGQISSEVPQNLSASRPQDRQFILSSKKLLLSDSGFYLCAWEIGDTEAFFGQGTRLTVV.

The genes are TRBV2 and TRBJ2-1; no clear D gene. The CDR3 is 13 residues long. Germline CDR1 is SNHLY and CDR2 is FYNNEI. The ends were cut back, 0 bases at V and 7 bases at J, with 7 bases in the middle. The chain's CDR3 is CASSEAYGNEQFF. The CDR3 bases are TGTGCCAGCAGTGAAGCGTACGGGAATGAGCAGTTCTTC.

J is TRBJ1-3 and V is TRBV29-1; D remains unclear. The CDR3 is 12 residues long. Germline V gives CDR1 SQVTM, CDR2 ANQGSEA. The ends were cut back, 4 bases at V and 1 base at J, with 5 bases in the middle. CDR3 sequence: CSVVWSGNTIYF. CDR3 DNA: TGCAGCGTTGTATGGTCTGGAAACACCATATATTTT.

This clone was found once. This CDR3 is CASETGGATEAFF. The DNA of the CDR3 is TGTGCCAGCGAGACAGGGGGCGCGACTGAAGCTTTCTTT. This chain links TRBV2 with TRBJ1-1, with 10 bases identical to TRBD1. Losses at the gene ends were 8 bases for V and 5 bases for J; bases not matched to a gene: 5. Germline CDR1 reads SNHLY; CDR2 reads FYNNEI. This CDR3 contains 13 residues.

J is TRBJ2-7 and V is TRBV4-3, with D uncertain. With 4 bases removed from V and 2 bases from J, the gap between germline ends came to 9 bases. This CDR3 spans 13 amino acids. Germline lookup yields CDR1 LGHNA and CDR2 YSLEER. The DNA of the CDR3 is TGCGCCAGCAGCCCGCACCAAACCTACGAGCAGTACTTC. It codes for CASSPHQTYEQYF.

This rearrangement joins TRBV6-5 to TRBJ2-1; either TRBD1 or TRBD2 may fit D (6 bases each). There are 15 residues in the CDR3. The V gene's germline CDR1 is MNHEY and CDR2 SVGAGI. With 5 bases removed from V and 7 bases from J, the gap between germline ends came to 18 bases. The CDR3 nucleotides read TGTGCCAGCAGTCGGGGGCTAGCGCCCGTGAATGAGCAGTTCTTC. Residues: CASSRGLAPVNEQFF.

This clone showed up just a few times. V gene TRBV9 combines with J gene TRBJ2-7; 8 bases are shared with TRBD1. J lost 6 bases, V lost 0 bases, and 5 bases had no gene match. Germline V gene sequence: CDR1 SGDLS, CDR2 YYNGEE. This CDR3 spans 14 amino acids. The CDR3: CASSVDPGQVEQYF. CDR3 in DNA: TGTGCCAGCAGCGTAGACCCGGGACAGGTCGAGCAGTACTTC.

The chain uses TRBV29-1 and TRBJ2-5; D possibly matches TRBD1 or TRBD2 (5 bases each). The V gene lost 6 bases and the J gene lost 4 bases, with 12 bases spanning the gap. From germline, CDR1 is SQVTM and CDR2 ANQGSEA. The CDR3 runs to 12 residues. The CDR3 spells CSVGPGIETQYF. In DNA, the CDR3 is TGCAGCGTGGGACCAGGGATAGAGACCCAGTACTTC.

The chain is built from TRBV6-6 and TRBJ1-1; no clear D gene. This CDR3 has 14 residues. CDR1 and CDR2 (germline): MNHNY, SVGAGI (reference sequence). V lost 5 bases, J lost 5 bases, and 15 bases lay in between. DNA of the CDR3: TGTGCCAGCAGTCCCGCCGGTGTCGGGACTGAAGCTTTCTTT. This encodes CASSPAGVGTEAFF.

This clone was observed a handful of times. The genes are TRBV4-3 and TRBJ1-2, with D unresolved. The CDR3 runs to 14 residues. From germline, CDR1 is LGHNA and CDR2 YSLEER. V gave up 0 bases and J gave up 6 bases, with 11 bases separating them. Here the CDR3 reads CASSQEEGVDGYTF. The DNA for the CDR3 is TGCGCCAGCAGCCAAGAGGAGGGAGTGGATGGCTACACCTTC.